This TCR beta chain was sequenced for a study of T-cell memory formation after mild COVID-19. With respect to this clonotype: No antigen is known for it.

Study-level points and caveats: The appearance of some responding clones in pre-infection memory suggested that cross-reactive memory joined.

Using constant-segment primers, 5'RACE produced TCR alpha and TCR beta cDNA libraries carrying sample barcodes and UMIs. TCRdb re-called the 5' RACE reads with MiXCR, one entry per CDR3 protein. The sample has around 130,000 distinct CDR3 sequences; 11% to 15% are singletons. J lost 6 bases, V lost 7 bases, and 11 bases had no gene match. CDR1 MNHEY and CDR2 SVGAGI come from the germline V gene. CDR3 size: 15 residues. The chain links TRBV6-5 to TRBJ2-7; TRBD2 matches at 11 bases. What was sequenced was PBMCs or a T cell subset sorted from them (not recorded which). The clonotype comes from an adult woman who had mild COVID-19 (a few samples of this study predate the infection). Cell type and time point are not known. CDR3 in DNA: TGTGCCAGCACAAAAACCGGGACTAGCGGAAGCGAGCAGTACTTC. It yields the protein CASTKTGTSGSEQYF.